The 14 T cell receptor beta chains below were found in one sample sequenced in a study of T cells expressing NK-cell markers. TCRdb derives one entry per CDR3 protein from the 5' RACE reads, leaving out DNA. The sample totals 200,000 to 300,000 distinct CDR3 sequences; its top ten clones hold 0.3% to 0.45%. Sequencing used blood T cells: a sorted CD56 or NKG2C T cell subset, CD4+ or CD8+ T cells, or bulk PBMC T cells (not recorded which). Receptor source: a young man in good health.

The chain uses TRBV5-6 and TRBJ1-1. There are 13 residues in the CDR3. Germline values: CDR1 SGHDT, CDR2 YYEEEE. The CDR3 region is CASTLRANPEAFF.

The chain is built from TRBV6-2 or TRBV6-3 and TRBJ2-7; TCRdb's assignment of TRBD1 cannot be checked, as there is no DNA. CDR3 size: 13 residues. Germline V CDR1 and CDR2: MNHEY, SVGEGT. The CDR3 here is CASSTGEFGEQYF.

The CDR3 region is CSVIGLTGLHEQYF. This chain uses TRBV29-1 with TRBJ2-7. CDR1 is SQVTM and CDR2 is ANQGSEA in the germline V gene. The CDR3 runs 14 residues.

V usage is TRBV12-3 or TRBV12-4 and J usage is TRBJ2-5; with no DNA, the TCRdb D assignment of TRBD1 cannot be verified. CDR3 length: 13 residues. Here the CDR3 reads CASSLGQGVTQYF.

V and J are TRBV18 and TRBJ2-2; TCRdb indicates TRBD2, and absent DNA this call remains unverified. The CDR3 is made up of 17 amino acids. CDR1 KGHSH and CDR2 LQKENI come from the germline V gene. CDR3 region: CASSPLTLAGNTGELFF.

The V gene is TRBV5-1, the J gene TRBJ2-7. The CDR3 totals 12 residues. Per germline, CDR1 SGHRS and CDR2 YFSETQ. CDR3 amino acids: CASSPDEQMQYF. The entire variable domain, with the rest obtained from reference TRBV5-1 and TRBJ2-7, is as follows: KAGVTQTPRYLIKTRGQQVTLSCSPISGHRSVSWYQQTPGQGLQFLFEYFSETQRNKGNFPGRFSGRQFSNSRSEMNVSTLELGDSALYLCASSPDEQMQYFGPGTRLTVT.

The rearrangement uses TRBV7-2 and TRBJ2-3; no DNA is available, so the TRBD2 call from TCRdb remains unchecked. Germline V gene data show CDR1 as SGHTA and CDR2 as FQGNSA. The CDR3 covers 14 residues. This CDR3 is CASIPGLSTDTQYF.

The chain recombines TRBV4-2 with TRBJ2-7; TCRdb's D gene call, TRBD1, goes unchecked for lack of DNA. Germline assignment: CDR1 LGHNA and CDR2 YNFKEQ. This CDR3 is built from 13 residues. The CDR3 here is CASSHVQGYEQYF.

V gene TRBV24-1 combines with J gene TRBJ2-1. CDR1 KGHDR and CDR2 SFDVKD come from the germline V gene. This CDR3 is 16 amino acids long. The CDR3: CATSDSLKGSWDEQFF.

The CDR3 sequence: CSTSGSGAQYF. The chain links TRBV29-1 to TRBJ2-5; TCRdb proposes TRBD2, but this gene call is untestable without DNA. Germline CDR1 SQVTM, CDR2 ANQGSEA. This CDR3 spans 11 amino acids.

The chain is built from TRBV10-3 and TRBJ1-1; TCRdb designates TRBD1, a call that cannot be tested without DNA. Looked up from germline, CDR1 is ENHRY and CDR2 is SYGVKD. There are 13 residues in the CDR3. CDR3 sequence reads: CAITGTTSTEAFF.

This chain links TRBV15 with TRBJ1-2; as DNA is missing, the TRBD1 call by TCRdb cannot be tested. In germline, CDR1 is LNHNV, CDR2 YYDKDF (reference sequence). This CDR3 has 16 residues. The CDR3 sequence: CATSRVRAGGGGGYTF.

The chain carries TRBV6-5 and TRBJ2-3; TCRdb's D gene call, TRBD2, goes unchecked for lack of DNA. Germline V lookup: CDR1 MNHEY, CDR2 SVGAGI. The CDR3 loop spans 16 amino acids. CDR3 protein: CASSYAGSSGSDTQYF.

This sequence joins TRBV5-1 and TRBJ2-5; no DNA is available, so the TRBD2 call from TCRdb remains unchecked. The germline gives CDR1 SGHRS, CDR2 YFSETQ. The CDR3 extends over 15 amino acids. The CDR3 loop is CASSLTPGGGETQYF.